What follows describes a single T cell receptor (beta chain). Its antigen is not known. The data were obtained in a study of blood T cells in healthy people across ages. Every donor contributed roughly 10 milliliters of peripheral blood by blood draw. Primers used in a second PCR of roughly 6 to 11 cycles were a sample-barcoded 5' primer and a J-beta primer mix. Every single cDNA molecule received a tag from a template-switch adaptor with 12 random nucleotides. TCRdb processed the 5' RACE reads anew with MiXCR; each CDR3 protein has one entry. The sample lists some 1.4 million distinct CDR3 sequences; approximately 42% were seen once. Points from the study as a whole: A strong correlation was seen between TCR beta diversity and naive T cell percentage.

V trimming: 4 bases; J trimming: 3 bases; junction bases outside the gene matches: 9. Germline-derived CDR1 and CDR2 are LGHNT and FRNRAP. The CDR3 length is 17 residues. The genes are TRBV12-5 and TRBJ2-1; the match to TRBD2 covers 10 bases. The sequence derives from a woman under 30 in good health. Input material: blood. The CDR3 sequence is CASGSSLAGALYNEQFF. CDR3 DNA: TGTGCTAGTGGTTCCTCGCTAGCGGGGGCCCTCTACAATGAGCAGTTCTTC. The complete variable domain, with remaining parts taken from reference TRBV12-5 and TRBJ2-1, reads DARVTQTPRHKVTEMGQEVTMRCQPILGHNTVFWYRQTMMQGLELLAYFRNRAPLDDSGMPKDRFSAEMPDATLATLKIQPSEPRDSAVYFCASGSSLAGALYNEQFFGPGTRLTVL.